These 21 T cell receptor beta chains came from one sample sequenced in a study of T cell responses to AZD1222 COVID-19 vaccine. Sequencing was performed with immunoSEQ multiplex PCR; in TCRdb, only in-frame clones are kept and a portion is missing. This sample carries more than 75,000 clones, approximately 90% of them seen once, and the ten largest clones take more than 7.5%. Sample: peripheral blood, taken 28 days after the second AZD1222 dose. These receptors all stem from an adult who received the AZD1222 COVID-19 vaccine.

The chain employs TRBV6-5 and TRBJ2-7, with TRBD2 matching 12 bases. The CDR3 covers 16 residues. Germline V gene data show CDR1 as MNHEY and CDR2 as SVGAGI. J gave up 4 bases and V 1 base, and 5 bases lay outside the gene matches. CDR3 in amino acids: CASSYLSSGRAYEQYF. The CDR3 nucleotides read TGTGCCAGCAGTTACTTGTCTAGCGGGAGGGCGTACGAGCAGTACTTC.

The sample holds a few counts of this clone. The chain links TRBV27 to TRBJ2-1, with D unresolved. The germline gives CDR1 MNHEY, CDR2 SMNVEV (reference sequence). This CDR3 contains 11 residues. V gave up 8 bases and J gave up 3 bases, with 5 bases separating them. The CDR3 nucleotides are TGTGCCAGCGGATACTACAATGAGCAGTTCTTC. This sequence encodes CASGYYNEQFF.

The chain links TRBV29-1 to TRBJ2-3; D remains ambiguous. V was pared by 7 bases and J by 0 bases, with 11 bases between. Looked up from germline, CDR1 is SQVTM and CDR2 is ANQGSEA. This CDR3 contains 13 residues. For the CDR3, the DNA is TGCAGCGGAGAGCCGAAGAGCACAGATACGCAGTATTTT. It codes for CSGEPKSTDTQYF.

This chain links TRBV7-3 with TRBJ2-7; 8 nucleotides line up with TRBD2. J was trimmed by 2 bases and V by 3 bases; bases with no gene match: 3. CDR3 length: 14 residues. Germline values: CDR1 SGHTA, CDR2 FQGTGA. The CDR3 is CASSLGAGAYEQYF. In nucleotides, the CDR3 is TGTGCCAGCAGCTTGGGAGCGGGAGCCTACGAGCAGTACTTC.

The chain employs TRBV11-3 and TRBJ2-7, with 9 bases fitting TRBD2. The CDR3 is made up of 14 amino acids. Trimming removed 4 bases from V and 5 bases from J; junction bases left unmatched: 6. Germline V gene data show CDR1 as SGHNT and CDR2 as YENEEA. The CDR3 DNA follows: TGTGCCAGCAGCTCCGGCCTAGCGGGAAACGAGCAGTACTTC. Residues: CASSSGLAGNEQYF.

This clone was seen once. The chain employs TRBV5-1 and TRBJ2-1; 10 nucleotides match TRBD2. V lost 0 bases and J lost 0; bases outside the gene matches: 9. CDR3 length: 19 residues. Germline CDR1 SGHRS, CDR2 YFSETQ. The CDR3 sequence: CASSLGGRLAGSSYNEQFF. CDR3 bases: TGCGCCAGCAGCTTGGGGGGTCGACTAGCGGGTAGCTCCTACAATGAGCAGTTCTTC.

With respect to this clone: Germline and junction disagree at one end, which may indicate a read error. This chain connects TRBV2 to TRBJ2-1; 12 bases are a match to TRBD2. CDR3 length equals 18 residues. Germline V gene lookup returns CDR1 SNHLY and CDR2 FYNNEI. The CDR3 is CASSEASGRADSYNEQFF. Written as DNA, the CDR3 is TGTGCCAGCAGCGAAGCTAGCGGGAGGGCCGACTCCTACAATGAGCAGTTCTTC.

The CDR3 reads CASGRNGQGLYNEQFF. DNA of the CDR3: TGCGCCAGCGGGCGGAATGGACAGGGTCTCTACAATGAGCAGTTCTTC. The chain carries TRBV5-1 and TRBJ2-1, with 8 positions matching TRBD1. V lost 7 bases to trimming and J lost 3 bases; unmatched junction nucleotides: 12. Looked up from germline, CDR1 is SGHRS and CDR2 is YFSETQ. CDR3 length: 16 amino acids. Full variable domain (missing parts from reference TRBV5-1 and TRBJ2-1): KAGVTQTPRYLIKTRGQQVTLSCSPISGHRSVSWYQQTPGQGLQFLFEYFSETQRNKGNFPGRFSGRQFSNSRSEMNVSTLELGDSALYLCASGRNGQGLYNEQFFGPGTRLTVL.

Here the CDR3 DNA reads TGTGCCAGCAGTGAGGGACTAGTGAATGAGCAGTTCTTC. This codes for CASSEGLVNEQFF. The genes are TRBV2 and TRBJ2-1; 8 positions agree with TRBD2. V lost 3 bases to trimming and J lost 7 bases; unmatched junction nucleotides: 2. The CDR3 extends over 13 amino acids. Germline V lookup: CDR1 SNHLY, CDR2 FYNNEI. Full variable domain (missing parts from reference TRBV2 and TRBJ2-1): EPEVTQTPSHQVTQMGQEVILRCVPISNHLYFYWYRQILGQKVEFLVSFYNNEISEKSEIFDDQFSVERPDGSNFTLKIRSTKLEDSAMYFCASSEGLVNEQFFGPGTRLTVL.

The CDR3 DNA is TGTGCCAGCAGCAGTCTAGCGGGAGGTCAGAATGAGCAGTTCTTC. This codes for CASSSLAGGQNEQFF. J is TRBJ2-1 and V is TRBV5-4; the match to TRBD2 covers 11 bases. V shed 4 bases and J 7 bases; nucleotides not matched to a gene: 7. CDR1 is SGHNT and CDR2 is YYREEE in the germline V gene (reference sequence). The CDR3 sequence is 15 residues long.

The rearrangement uses TRBV10-3 and TRBJ1-2; 9 bases line up with TRBD1. The length of the CDR3 is 16 residues. V lost 0 bases, J lost 0 bases, and 2 bases stayed unmatched. CDR1 and CDR2 (germline): ENHRY, SYGVKD. CDR3 DNA: TGTGCCATCAGTGAGTCGGGACAGGGAGCTAACTATGGCTACACCTTC. The encoded protein is CAISESGQGANYGYTF.

V usage is TRBV27 and J usage is TRBJ1-5; D perhaps matches TRBD1 (5 bases). Trimming shortened V by 2 bases and J by 0 bases, and 11 bases separated the two germline ends. This CDR3 spans 16 amino acids. Germline assignment: CDR1 MNHEY and CDR2 SMNVEV (reference sequence). The CDR3 loop reads CASSLVGDYSNQPQHF. The CDR3 nucleotides are TGTGCCAGCAGTTTAGTAGGGGATTATAGCAATCAGCCCCAGCATTTT.

The J gene is TRBJ2-2, the V gene TRBV29-1; TRBD2 is a possible D gene (6 bases). CDR3 length equals 14 residues. V shed 6 bases and J shed 0 bases, with 11 bases lying between them. In germline, CDR1 is SQVTM, CDR2 ANQGSEA. The CDR3 DNA reads TGCAGCGTGGCCCCGGGGGCGAACACCGGGGAGCTGTTTTTT. This translates into CSVAPGANTGELFF.

The V and J genes are TRBV29-1 and TRBJ2-1, with 10 bases that match TRBD2. The CDR3 consists of 15 residues. Germline-derived CDR1 and CDR2 are SQVTM and ANQGSEA. The junction had 12 bases not matched to a gene; V was cut back by 7 bases and J by 6 bases. The CDR3 DNA sequence: TGCAGCGCCAGGCCTAGCGGGAGTGGATTCAATGAGCAGTTCTTC. Translation: CSARPSGSGFNEQFF.

The gene calls are TRBV9 and TRBJ2-7; weak D call: TRBD1 (5 bases). V was clipped by 2 bases and J by 2 bases, with 20 bases between them. Germline CDR1 reads SGDLS; CDR2 reads YYNGEE. The CDR3 totals 17 residues. The CDR3, as DNA: TGTGCCAGCAGCGTGGGTCAGGGTAAGGGATCCGCCTACGAGCAGTACTTC. As protein: CASSVGQGKGSAYEQYF.

This sequence joins TRBV19 and TRBJ2-5; TRBD2 matches 10 bases. The CDR3 has 16 amino acids. In germline, CDR1 is LNHDA, CDR2 SQIVND (reference sequence). The V gene end was trimmed by 4 bases and the J gene end by 4 bases; junction bases not matched to a gene: 9. The CDR3, as DNA: TGTGCCAGTAGTAGGCTGGGACTAGCGTCGGTAGAGACCCAGTACTTC. This gives the protein CASSRLGLASVETQYF.

The chain couples TRBV11-3 to TRBJ2-7; 7 nucleotides match TRBD1. This CDR3 comprises 15 residues. Trimming took 5 bases from V and 6 from J; bases not matched to a gene: 13. Germline loops: CDR1 SGHNT, CDR2 YENEEA. CDR3 nucleotide sequence: TGTGCCAGCAGCAGAAACAGGGGTACGGCATCCGAGCAGTACTTC. It yields the protein CASSRNRGTASEQYF.

The J gene is TRBJ1-3, the V gene TRBV27, with a weak D call TRBD1 (6 bases). CDR1 is MNHEY, CDR2 SMNVEV, per germline (reference sequence). The CDR3 consists of 14 residues. The ends were cut back, 2 bases at V and 2 bases at J, with 7 bases in the middle. CDR3 sequence: CASSLAGAGNTIYF. The CDR3 nucleotides read TGTGCCAGCAGTTTAGCAGGGGCTGGAAACACCATATATTTT.

The V and J genes are TRBV28 and TRBJ2-4; D is tentatively TRBD1 or TRBD2 (5 bases each). The ends were cut back, 2 bases at V and 7 bases at J, with 12 bases in the middle. The length of the CDR3 is 14 residues. The germline V gene encodes CDR1 MDHEN and CDR2 SYDVKM. The CDR3 protein is CASSLSSRDNIQYF. CDR3 sequence (DNA): TGTGCCAGCAGTTTAAGTTCCAGGGACAACATTCAGTACTTC.

The chain combines TRBV25-1 with TRBJ2-3; D call uncertain. CDR1 and CDR2 (germline): MGHDK, SYGVNS. V lost 1 base to trimming and J lost 1 base, with 3 bases between them. This CDR3 has 13 amino acids. The CDR3 here is CASSESGTDTQYF. The DNA of the CDR3 is TGTGCCAGCAGTGAATCGGGCACAGATACGCAGTATTTT. Filled out from reference TRBV25-1 and TRBJ2-3, the complete variable domain reads EADIYQTPRYLVIGTGKKITLECSQTMGHDKMYWYQQDPGMELHLIHYSYGVNSTEKGDLSSESTVSRIRTEHFPLTLESARPSHTSQYLCASSESGTDTQYFGPGTRLTVL.

J is TRBJ2-6 and V is TRBV5-4; D call uncertain. CDR3 length equals 14 residues. V lost 4 bases to trimming and J lost 4 bases, with 9 bases between them. Germline V gene lookup returns CDR1 SGHNT and CDR2 YYREEE (reference sequence). The CDR3 protein is CASSLVSGANVLTF. Here the CDR3 DNA reads TGTGCCAGCAGCCTGGTATCAGGGGCCAACGTCCTGACTTTC.